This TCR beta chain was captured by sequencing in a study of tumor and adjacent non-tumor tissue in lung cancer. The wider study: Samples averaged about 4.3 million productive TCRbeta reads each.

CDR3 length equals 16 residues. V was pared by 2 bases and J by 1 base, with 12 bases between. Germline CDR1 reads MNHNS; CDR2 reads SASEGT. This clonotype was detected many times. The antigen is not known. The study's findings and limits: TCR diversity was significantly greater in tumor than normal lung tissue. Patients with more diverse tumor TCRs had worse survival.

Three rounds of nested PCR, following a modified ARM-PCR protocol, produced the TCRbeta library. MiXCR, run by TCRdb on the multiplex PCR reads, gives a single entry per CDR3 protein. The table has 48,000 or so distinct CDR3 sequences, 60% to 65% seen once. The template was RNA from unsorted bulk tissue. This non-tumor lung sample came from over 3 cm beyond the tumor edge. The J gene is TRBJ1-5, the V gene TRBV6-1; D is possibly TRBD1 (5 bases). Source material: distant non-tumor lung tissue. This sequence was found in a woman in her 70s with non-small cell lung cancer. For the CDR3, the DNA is TGTGCCAGCAGTGAAAGGGGAGTAACCAGCAATCAGCCCCAGCATTTT. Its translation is CASSERGVTSNQPQHF.